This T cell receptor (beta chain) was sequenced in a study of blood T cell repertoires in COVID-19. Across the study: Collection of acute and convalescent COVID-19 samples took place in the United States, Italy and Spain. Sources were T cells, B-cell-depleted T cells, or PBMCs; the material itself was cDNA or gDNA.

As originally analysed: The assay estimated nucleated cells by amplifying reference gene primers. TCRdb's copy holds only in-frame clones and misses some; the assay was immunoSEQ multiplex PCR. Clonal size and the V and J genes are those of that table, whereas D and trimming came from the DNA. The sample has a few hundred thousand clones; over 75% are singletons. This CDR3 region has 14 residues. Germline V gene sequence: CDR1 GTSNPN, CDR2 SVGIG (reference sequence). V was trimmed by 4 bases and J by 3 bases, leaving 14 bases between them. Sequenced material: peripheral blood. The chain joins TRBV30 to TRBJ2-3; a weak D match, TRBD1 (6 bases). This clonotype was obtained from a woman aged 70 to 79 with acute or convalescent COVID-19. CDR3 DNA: TGTGCCTGGATCAGACCAGGGACAACAGATACGCAGTATTTT. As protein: CAWIRPGTTDTQYF.